These 22 T cell receptor beta chains were sequenced from one sample in a study of blood T cell repertoires in COVID-19. Produced via immunoSEQ multiplex PCR; TCRdb's table is partial and in-frame only. The sample lists about 280,000 clones; approximately 85% were seen once. Sequencing was carried out using peripheral blood. The receptors here all came from a woman aged 70-85 years with acute or convalescent COVID-19.

The chain links TRBV2 to TRBJ1-1, with D hard to call. Germline CDR1 SNHLY, CDR2 FYNNEI. V was clipped by 7 bases and J by 4 bases, with 16 bases between them. The CDR3 consists of 14 residues. The chain's CDR3 is CASTPEGQVTEAFF. The CDR3 nucleotides read TGTGCCAGCACCCCAGAGGGTCAAGTCACTGAAGCTTTCTTT.

V usage is TRBV5-1 and J usage is TRBJ2-3; TRBD2 agrees at 8 bases. The CDR3 covers 16 residues. V shed 0 bases, J shed 2 bases, and the junction held 5 bases outside the gene matches. Per germline, CDR1 SGHRS and CDR2 YFSETQ. CDR3 residues: CASSLDGGDTTDTQYF. The CDR3 region has the DNA TGCGCCAGCAGCTTGGACGGGGGGGACACCACAGATACGCAGTATTTT.

This clone was seen repeatedly, ten times or more. The gene calls are TRBV5-1 and TRBJ1-2; TRBD1 matches at 7 bases. Germline CDR1 reads SGHRS; CDR2 reads YFSETQ. After removal of 4 bases from V and 6 bases from J, the junction contained 6 bases not matched to a gene. The CDR3 totals 13 residues. The DNA of the CDR3 is TGCGCCAGCAGCGACAGGGTTGCTAATGGCTACACCTTC. Protein sequence: CASSDRVANGYTF.

This clone was recorded only once. The gene calls are TRBV6-6 and TRBJ2-5; the match to TRBD2 covers 7 bases. CDR1 MNHNY and CDR2 SVGAGI come from the germline V gene (reference sequence). This CDR3 has 15 amino acids. The J segment lost 2 bases and the V segment lost 1 base, leaving 4 bases of the junction unmatched. The CDR3 DNA reads as TGTGCCAGCAGTTACTATCAGCGGGGACAAGAGACCCAGTACTTC. Amino acid sequence: CASSYYQRGQETQYF.

This chain connects TRBV11-2 to TRBJ1-2; D call uncertain. V was clipped by 2 bases and J by 6 bases, with 13 bases between them. Germline V gene data show CDR1 as SGHAT and CDR2 as FQNNGV. There are 14 residues in the CDR3. CDR3 coding DNA: TGTGCCAGCAGCTTAAATTTGCGAGGAAATGGCTACACCTTC. Its protein product is CASSLNLRGNGYTF.

This clone appeared a few times. CDR3 nucleotides: TGTGCCATCCTACTCGGCCGTGGAGGGGGCGATCAGCCCCAGCATTTT. It yields the protein CAILLGRGGGDQPQHF. The chain carries TRBV11-3 and TRBJ1-5; 7 bases map to TRBD1. The CDR3 is made up of 16 amino acids. Per the germline V gene, CDR1 is SGHNT and CDR2 is YENEEA. Losses at the gene ends were 10 bases for V and 5 bases for J; bases not matched to a gene: 17.

J is TRBJ2-1 and V is TRBV19; tentatively, D is TRBD1 (6 bases). CDR1 LNHDA and CDR2 SQIVND come from the germline V gene (reference sequence). Deletions cut 3 bases from V and 5 bases from J, with 11 bases between. The CDR3 runs 14 residues. CDR3 in amino acids: CASSINQGNNEQFF. CDR3 bases: TGTGCCAGTAGTATTAATCAGGGGAACAATGAGCAGTTCTTC.

The chain joins TRBV7-8 to TRBJ2-7, with 8 positions matching TRBD1. Germline CDR1 SGHVS, CDR2 FQNEAQ. J lost 0 bases, V lost 1 base, and 2 bases had no gene match. The CDR3 covers 15 residues. As DNA, the CDR3 is TGTGCCAGCAGCTTAGACAGGGGGAGCTCCTACGAGCAGTACTTC. The encoded protein is CASSLDRGSSYEQYF.

The genes are TRBV27 and TRBJ1-1; 7 bases are shared with TRBD1. CDR1 and CDR2 (germline): MNHEY, SMNVEV (reference sequence). V dropped 4 bases and J dropped 11; count of bases not matched to a gene: 16. The CDR3 covers 15 residues. CDR3 protein: CASSYHPGQGGSAFF. The CDR3 DNA sequence: TGTGCCAGCAGTTACCACCCCGGCCAGGGGGGATCGGCTTTCTTT.

The chain links TRBV5-4 to TRBJ2-7, with 13 nucleotides matching TRBD2. From germline, CDR1 is SGHNT and CDR2 YYREEE (reference sequence). V was clipped by 4 bases and J by 5 bases; unmatched bases: 3. The CDR3 has 14 residues. The CDR3 spells CASSRGLAGDEQYF. CDR3 DNA: TGTGCCAGCAGCCGAGGACTAGCGGGGGACGAGCAGTACTTC.

The CDR3 nucleotides are TGTGCCAGCAGCCAAGACAGGGGAAACACTGAAGCTTTCTTT. Its protein product is CASSQDRGNTEAFF. This chain connects TRBV4-2 to TRBJ1-1, with D possibly matching TRBD1 (6 bases). V was cut by 0 bases and J by 2 bases, with 7 bases left in between. Germline V gives CDR1 LGHNA, CDR2 YNFKEQ. The CDR3 sequence is 14 residues long.

This clone appeared a few times. The rearrangement joins TRBV27 to TRBJ1-1; D perhaps matches TRBD1 (6 bases). V lost 0 bases and J lost 5, with 19 bases in between. Germline CDR1 is MNHEY and CDR2 is SMNVEV (reference sequence). This CDR3 contains 17 residues. The CDR3 is CASSLSSWGRTRTEAFF. DNA for the CDR3: TGTGCCAGCAGTTTATCGAGTTGGGGGCGCACGAGAACTGAAGCTTTCTTT.

The rearrangement joins TRBV7-8 to TRBJ1-4, with 9 bases lining up with TRBD1. The length of the CDR3 is 15 residues. Germline V gene data show CDR1 as SGHVS and CDR2 as FQNEAQ. V shed 3 bases, J shed 5 bases, and the junction held 4 bases outside the gene matches. The CDR3 DNA follows: TGTGCCAGCAGCTTGTCGACAGGGGGGAATGAAAAACTGTTTTTT. It is translated as CASSLSTGGNEKLFF.

The chain is built from TRBV5-6 and TRBJ1-1, with D unresolved. The CDR3 contains 12 residues. Trimming took off 2 bases at V and 3 bases at J, with 5 bases between the two ends. CDR1 is SGHDT and CDR2 is YYEEEE in the germline V gene. CDR3 nucleotides: TGTGCCAGCAGCTTTTCGTACACTGAAGCTTTCTTT. This sequence encodes CASSFSYTEAFF.

A few counts support this clone. The V gene is TRBV10-3, the J gene TRBJ1-1; 10 positions match TRBD1. This CDR3 region has 15 residues. The germline V gene has CDR1 ENHRY and CDR2 SYGVKD. Unmatched junction bases numbered 4, after V lost 6 bases and J lost 0 bases. The CDR3 loop is CAIRTGGTMNTEAFF. CDR3 nucleotide sequence: TGTGCCATCAGGACAGGGGGCACCATGAACACTGAAGCTTTCTTT.

The V and J genes are TRBV29-1 and TRBJ1-2; 8 nucleotides line up with TRBD1. J gave up 7 bases and V 4 bases, and 5 bases lay outside the gene matches. The CDR3 has 12 amino acids. From germline, CDR1 is SQVTM and CDR2 ANQGSEA. CDR3 region: CSVAAGGFGYTF. The CDR3 DNA is TGCAGCGTTGCCGCAGGGGGCTTTGGCTACACCTTC.

The CDR3 bases are TGTGCCAGCAGCTTTGGGGGACAGGGGAACACTGAAGCTTTCTTT. It specifies CASSFGGQGNTEAFF. This chain uses TRBV3-1 (or the pseudogene TRBV3-2) with TRBJ1-1, with 9 nucleotides matching TRBD1. The V gene end was trimmed by 5 bases and the J gene end by 1 base; junction bases not matched to a gene: 5. Germline V gene sequence: CDR1 LGHDT, CDR2 YNNKEL (reference sequence). The CDR3 runs to 15 residues.

This rearrangement joins TRBV2 to TRBJ2-3; TRBD1 agrees at 7 bases. The CDR3 is 17 amino acids. CDR1 is SNHLY, CDR2 FYNNEI, per germline. Trimming took 5 bases from V and 2 from J; bases not matched to a gene: 13. CDR3 DNA sequence: TGTGCCAGCAGTCGGACAGGACGTCGCTTAGTCACAGATACGCAGTATTTT. Translation gives CASSRTGRRLVTDTQYF. Full variable domain (missing parts from reference TRBV2 and TRBJ2-3): EPEVTQTPSHQVTQMGQEVILRCVPISNHLYFYWYRQILGQKVEFLVSFYNNEISEKSEIFDDQFSVERPDGSNFTLKIRSTKLEDSAMYFCASSRTGRRLVTDTQYFGPGTRLTVL.

The chain combines TRBV2 with TRBJ2-1; D is perhaps TRBD1 (5 bases). Trimming left V 10 bases short and J 0 bases short, with 13 bases between. Germline V CDR1 and CDR2: SNHLY, FYNNEI. This CDR3 spans 14 amino acids. The CDR3 DNA sequence: TGTGCCATCTCAGGGTCCCACTCCTACAATGAGCAGTTCTTC. Its protein product is CAISGSHSYNEQFF.

The chain links TRBV10-2 to TRBJ2-1; the match to TRBD2 covers 8 bases. The V segment lost 3 bases and the J segment 3 bases; nucleotides outside the gene matches: 4. The CDR3 extends over 15 amino acids. Germline values: CDR1 WSHSY, CDR2 SAAADI. The CDR3 spells CASSDRSGGYNEQFF. The DNA of the CDR3 is TGCGCCAGCAGTGACCGAAGCGGGGGCTACAATGAGCAGTTCTTC.

The gene calls are TRBV4-1 and TRBJ2-1; D perhaps matches TRBD2 (6 bases). In germline, CDR1 is MGHRA, CDR2 YSYEKL. The CDR3 runs 16 residues. The germline V and J ends were trimmed by 0 bases and 0 bases, with 9 bases remaining between them. CDR3 loop: CASSQELAFSYNEQFF. For the CDR3, the DNA is TGCGCCAGCAGCCAAGAGCTAGCGTTCTCCTACAATGAGCAGTTCTTC.

The gene calls are TRBV6-4 and TRBJ2-3, with TRBD2 identical over 9 bases. CDR1 is MRHNA and CDR2 is SNTAGT in the germline V gene. The CDR3 consists of 15 residues. The J segment lost 2 bases and the V segment lost 7 bases, leaving 7 bases of the junction unmatched. The CDR3 nucleotides are TGTGCCAGCAATTTAGCGGGGGACAACACAGATACGCAGTATTTT. Its protein is CASNLAGDNTDTQYF.